This TCR beta chain was recorded in a study of T cell responses to AZD1222 COVID-19 vaccine. Using immunoSEQ multiplex PCR, the repertoire was profiled, and TCRdb retains in-frame clones only, with some absent. This sample has about 46,000 clones, with about 87% found just once. Second doses were pooled across both intervals (about 4 or about 12 weeks). From germline, CDR1 is MNHNS and CDR2 SASEGT. Trimming stripped 6 bases from V and 1 base from J, with 9 bases between. The CDR3 is made up of 13 amino acids. The TCR originated in an adult who received the AZD1222 COVID-19 vaccine. This sequence joins TRBV6-1 and TRBJ1-1; no firm D call. This specimen consisted of peripheral blood, obtained 28 days after the second AZD1222 dose. CDR3 DNA: TGTGCCAGCAGCCGACGGGAGAACACTGAAGCTTTCTTT. This gives the protein CASSRRENTEAFF.